This T cell receptor (beta chain) was recorded in a study of shared clonotypes between healthy human individuals. Across the whole study: Each donor's CD8 memory used one plate, CD8 naive two, each CD4 subset three. The study, taken as a whole, reports: The expectation was that sequencing depth would affect clonotype sharing among donors. Sequencing of the sorted subsets was shown by rarefaction to be incomplete despite large depth.

The naive CD8 subset, CD45RO-negative cells positively selected for CCR7, excluded terminally differentiated effector memory CD45RA+ cells. This CDR3 contains 14 residues. V dropped 3 bases and J dropped 0 bases, with 8 bases sitting between them. The V gene's germline CDR1 is MNHNS and CDR2 SASEGT. Sequencing was at deep level. Repertoires were generated with immunoSEQ multiplex PCR, while TCRdb's copy carries only in-frame clones and drops some. Among 1.5 million to 2.5 million clones listed, approximately 94% were seen once. Comment on this clone: No antigen is known for it.

V and J are TRBV6-1 and TRBJ1-1; no clear D. Sequencing used naive CD8+ T cells sorted from blood. The clonotype comes from a man between 18 and 29 years old in good health. The CDR3 protein is CASSDWRLNTEAFF. DNA of the CDR3: TGTGCCAGCAGTGACTGGCGTCTGAACACTGAAGCTTTCTTT.